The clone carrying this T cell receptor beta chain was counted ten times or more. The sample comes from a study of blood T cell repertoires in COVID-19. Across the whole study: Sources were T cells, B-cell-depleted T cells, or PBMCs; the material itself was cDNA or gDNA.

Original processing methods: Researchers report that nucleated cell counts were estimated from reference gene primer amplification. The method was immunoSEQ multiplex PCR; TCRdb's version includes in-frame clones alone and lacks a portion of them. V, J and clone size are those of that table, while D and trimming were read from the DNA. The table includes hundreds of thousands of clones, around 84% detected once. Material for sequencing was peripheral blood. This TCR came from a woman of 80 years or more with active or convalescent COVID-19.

CDR3 nucleotide sequence: TGTGCCAGCAGCCCGGGGGGAGGGGCCGCTAACTATGGCTACACCTTC. Its protein is CASSPGGGAANYGYTF. V gene TRBV5-4 combines with J gene TRBJ1-2; D is perhaps TRBD1 (5 bases). The germline CDR1 and CDR2 sequences are SGHNT and YYREEE (reference sequence). Trimming cost V 4 bases and J 0 bases, with 16 bases left between them. CDR3 length: 16 residues.